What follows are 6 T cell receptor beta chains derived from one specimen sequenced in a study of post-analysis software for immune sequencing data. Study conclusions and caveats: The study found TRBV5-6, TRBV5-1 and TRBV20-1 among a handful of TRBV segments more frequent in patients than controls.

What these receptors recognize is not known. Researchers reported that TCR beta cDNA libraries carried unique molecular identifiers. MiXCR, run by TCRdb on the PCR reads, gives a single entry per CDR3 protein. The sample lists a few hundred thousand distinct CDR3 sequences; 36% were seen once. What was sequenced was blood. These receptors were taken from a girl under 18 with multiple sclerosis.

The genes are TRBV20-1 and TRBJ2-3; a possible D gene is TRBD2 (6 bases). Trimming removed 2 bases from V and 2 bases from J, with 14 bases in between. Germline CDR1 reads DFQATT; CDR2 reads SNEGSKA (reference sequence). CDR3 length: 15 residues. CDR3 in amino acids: CSARIAGRITDTQYF. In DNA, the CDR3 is TGCAGTGCTAGAATTGCGGGACGAATCACAGATACGCAGTATTTT.

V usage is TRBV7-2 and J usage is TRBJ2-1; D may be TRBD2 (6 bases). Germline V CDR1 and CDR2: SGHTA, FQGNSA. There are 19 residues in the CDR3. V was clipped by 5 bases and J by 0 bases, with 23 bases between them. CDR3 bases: TGTGCCAGCAGCCCCGGTTTGATTAGGAGGGATTACTCCTACAATGAGCAGTTCTTC. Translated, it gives CASSPGLIRRDYSYNEQFF.

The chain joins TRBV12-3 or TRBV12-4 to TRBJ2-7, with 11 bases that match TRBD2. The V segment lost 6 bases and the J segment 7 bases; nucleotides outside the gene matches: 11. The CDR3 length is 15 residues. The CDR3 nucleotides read TGTGCCAGCAGCCCCGGGACTAGCGGCCGGGGGGAGCAGTACTTC. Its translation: CASSPGTSGRGEQYF.

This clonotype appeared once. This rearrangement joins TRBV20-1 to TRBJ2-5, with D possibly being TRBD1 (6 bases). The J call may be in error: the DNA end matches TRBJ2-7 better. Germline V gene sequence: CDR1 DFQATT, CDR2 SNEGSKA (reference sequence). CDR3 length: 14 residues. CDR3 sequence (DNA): TGCAGTGCTAGAGGGCAGGGGCTTTGGGACGAGCAGTACTTC. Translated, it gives CSARGQGLWDEQYF.

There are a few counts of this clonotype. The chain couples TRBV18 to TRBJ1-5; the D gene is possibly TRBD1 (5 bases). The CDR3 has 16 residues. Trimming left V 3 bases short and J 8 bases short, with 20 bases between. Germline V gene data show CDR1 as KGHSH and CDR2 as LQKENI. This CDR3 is CASSPGRDPGTEPQHF. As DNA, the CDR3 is TGTGCCAGCTCACCGGGCCGGGACCCAGGAACGGAGCCCCAGCATTTT. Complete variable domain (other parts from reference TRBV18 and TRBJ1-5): NAGVMQNPRHLVRRRGQEARLRCSPMKGHSHVYWYRQLPEEGLKFMVYLQKENIIDESGMPKERFSAEFPKEGPSILRIQQVVRGDSAAYFCASSPGRDPGTEPQHFGDGTRLSIL.

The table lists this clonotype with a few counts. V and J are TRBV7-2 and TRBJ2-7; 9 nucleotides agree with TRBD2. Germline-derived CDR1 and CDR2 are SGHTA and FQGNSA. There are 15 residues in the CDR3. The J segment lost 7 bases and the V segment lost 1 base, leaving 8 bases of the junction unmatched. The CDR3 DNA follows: TGTGCCAGCAGCTTAGGCAGGACTAGCGTCCATGAGCAGTACTTC. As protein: CASSLGRTSVHEQYF.